Listed below are T cell receptor beta chains from one sample, sequenced in a study of blood T cell repertoires in COVID-19. Here immunoSEQ multiplex PCR was the method, and the copy in TCRdb shows in-frame clones only, minus some. The data show over 150,000 clones, with around 87% seen just once and approximately 0.6% held by the top ten. The sequencing input was peripheral blood. All receptors come from a man aged 55 to 70 with COVID-19, enrolled during active disease. Both conserved end residues are part of each CDR3. A D gene is named only where the DNA matches it firmly. For some rows the clone size is stated as once, few or many, or as a class when expanded; others skip it.

v_call	clone_size	d_call	j_call	cdr3_nt	cdr3_aa
TRBV5-1	NA	TRBD2	TRBJ2-1	TGCGCCAGCAGCTCAGGACTAGCGAGGCCCAATGAGCAGTTCTTC	CASSSGLARPNEQFF
TRBV19	once	NA	TRBJ1-1	TGTGCCAGTAGTGTACAGGGCAGGGACACTGAAGCTTTCTTT	CASSVQGRDTEAFF
TRBV14	NA	NA	TRBJ1-3	TGTGCCAGCAGCCAGGCCAGAAGAAACACCATATATTTT	CASSQARRNTIYF
TRBV5-1	NA	TRBD1	TRBJ2-3	TGCGCCAGCCGGGGACAGGGCCTCACAGATACGCAGTATTTT	CASRGQGLTDTQYF
TRBV13	NA	TRBD1	TRBJ2-2	TGTGCCAGCAGCTTCAGGGGGCGATACACCGGGGAGCTGTTTTTT	CASSFRGRYTGELFF
TRBV28	NA	TRBD1	TRBJ2-7	TGTGCCACCAGACGGCAGGGGGCGAAAGACTACGAGCAGTACTTC	CATRRQGAKDYEQYF
TRBV18	NA	TRBD1	TRBJ1-6	TGTGCCAGCTCACAATCAGGGGGAGGTTCACCCCTCCACTTT	CASSQSGGGSPLHF
TRBV11-1	NA	NA	TRBJ1-2	TGTGCCAGCAGCTTAGACAGGAACTATGGCTACACCTTC	CASSLDRNYGYTF
TRBV2	NA	NA	TRBJ1-4	TGTGCCAGCAGTTTCAGGGACTCTCCTGGGGAAAAACTGTTTTTT	CASSFRDSPGEKLFF
TRBV9	NA	TRBD1	TRBJ1-1	TGTGCCAGCAGCGCTGAAGGACAGGGGAACACTGAAGCTTTCTTT	CASSAEGQGNTEAFF
TRBV19	NA	NA	TRBJ1-1	TGTGCCAGTAGTATCCGGAGGAACACTGAAGCTTTCTTT	CASSIRRNTEAFF
TRBV27	NA	NA	TRBJ1-2	TGTGCCAGCAGTCCTATCGACTTTCCGTTATATGGCTACACCTTC	CASSPIDFPLYGYTF
TRBV19	NA	NA	TRBJ2-2	TGTGCCAGTAGTATTCAGGCCGACCGGAGGGTGACCGGGGAGCTGTTTTTT	CASSIQADRRVTGELFF
TRBV5-1	NA	TRBD1	TRBJ1-1	TGCGCCAGCAGCGGAGGACAGGGCAGGATCACTGAAGCTTTCTTT	CASSGGQGRITEAFF
TRBV7-9	NA	NA	TRBJ1-4	TGTGCCAGCAGCCATCTACAGGGTTTGGATGAAAAACTGTTTTTT	CASSHLQGLDEKLFF
TRBV5-1	once	NA	TRBJ1-1	TGCGCCAGCAGCCCCCGGACAGCCTTGAACACTGAAGCTTTCTTT	CASSPRTALNTEAFF
TRBV2	NA	TRBD1	TRBJ1-2	TGTGCCAGCAGCCCTAAGGGACAGTCCCCTTTAGGCTACACCTTC	CASSPKGQSPLGYTF
TRBV6-1	NA	TRBD1	TRBJ1-1	TGTGCCAGCATGGTGCAGGGGGGCACTGAAGCTTTCTTT	CASMVQGGTEAFF
TRBV19	NA	NA	TRBJ1-5	TGTGCCAGTAGTCCTAAAATAACCCAGCCCCAGCATTTT	CASSPKITQPQHF
TRBV6-5	NA	NA	TRBJ2-7	TGTGCCAGCAGCCCGCGGGATACACCAACCGTCGAGCAGTACTTC	CASSPRDTPTVEQYF
TRBV19	few	TRBD1	TRBJ1-2	TGTGCCAGTAGTCCTGACAGGGACTATGGCTACACCTTC	CASSPDRDYGYTF
TRBV5-6	NA	TRBD2	TRBJ2-3	TGTGCCAGCAGCTCCTTAGCGGGAAACACAGATACGCAGTATTTT	CASSSLAGNTDTQYF
TRBV6-2/TRBV6-3	NA	TRBD2	TRBJ2-7	TGTGCCAGCAGCCCAACTAGCGGGGGTTTCTCCTACGAGCAGTACTTC	CASSPTSGGFSYEQYF
TRBV24-1	NA	TRBD1	TRBJ1-5	TGTGCCACCGCGAGGACAGGGGCACTCAATCAGCCCCAGCATTTT	CATARTGALNQPQHF
TRBV5-1	NA	NA	TRBJ2-1	TGCGCCAGCAGCTTGGACAGGCCGAACAATGAGCAGTTCTTC	CASSLDRPNNEQFF
TRBV5-8	NA	NA	TRBJ1-5	TGTGCCAGCAGCTTGTTGTCAGGATTAGTTCAGCCCCAGCATTTT	CASSLLSGLVQPQHF
TRBV5-1	NA	NA	TRBJ2-7	TGCGCCAGCAGCCCGCCGACAAGAGCCTACGAGCAGTACTTC	CASSPPTRAYEQYF
TRBV19	NA	TRBD2	TRBJ2-1	TGTGCCAGTAGTGCCTTTGCTAGCGGGATCTACAATGAGCAGTTCTTC	CASSAFASGIYNEQFF
TRBV6-6	NA	TRBD1	TRBJ1-1	TGTGCCAGCAGTCAGGGACAGGGGGCTAGTGTGAACACTGAAGCTTTCTTT	CASSQGQGASVNTEAFF
TRBV10-3	NA	NA	TRBJ1-2	TGTGCCATCAGCCCCGGGACTTATGGCTACACCTTC	CAISPGTYGYTF
TRBV6-4	once	TRBD2	TRBJ2-1	TGTGCCAGCAGTGTCGATTATGGGACACGGACTAGCGGGAGTTACAATGAGCAGTTCTTC	CASSVDYGTRTSGSYNEQFF
TRBV28	NA	TRBD2	TRBJ2-7	TGTGCCAGCAGTCCCGCGGGGGTTTACGAGCAGTACTTC	CASSPAGVYEQYF
TRBV19	NA	TRBD2	TRBJ2-5	TGTGCCAGTAGTGGGACTAGCGGCCAAGAGACCCAGTACTTC	CASSGTSGQETQYF
TRBV12-3/TRBV12-4	NA	TRBD2	TRBJ2-7	TGTGCCAGCAGTGGGACTAGCAAGCAGTACTTC	CASSGTSKQYF
TRBV18	NA	TRBD2	TRBJ2-7	TGTGCCAGCTCACCACCGACTAGCGGGAAAACCTACGAGCAGTACTTC	CASSPPTSGKTYEQYF
TRBV6-5	NA	NA	TRBJ1-2	TGTGCCAGCAGTTACTCTAGGGGGAGCTATGGCTACACCTTC	CASSYSRGSYGYTF
TRBV27	NA	NA	TRBJ1-2	TGTGCCAGCAGTCACAAAGTTGGGGCAGGGCACGACTATGGCTACACCTTC	CASSHKVGAGHDYGYTF
TRBV6-4	few	NA	TRBJ1-6	TGTGCCAGCAGTGACTCGAACAGGAATTCACCCCTCCACTTT	CASSDSNRNSPLHF
TRBV4-1	NA	NA	TRBJ2-1	TGCGCCAGCAGCCCGCGGGGAGTACAATCTGAGCAGTTCTTC	CASSPRGVQSEQFF
TRBV21-1	NA	NA	TRBJ2-7	TGTGCCAGCAGCTCGAGGACAGAGGGCCAACTCTACGAGCAGTACTTC	CASSSRTEGQLYEQYF
TRBV12-3/TRBV12-4	NA	NA	TRBJ1-1	TGTGCCAGCAGATCACCGGGGAACACTGAAGCTTTCTTT	CASRSPGNTEAFF
TRBV19	NA	TRBD1	TRBJ1-2	TGTGCCAGTAGCCGAGGACAGGCTCCTATGTCTAACTATGGCTACACCTTC	CASSRGQAPMSNYGYTF
TRBV20-1	NA	TRBD2	TRBJ2-1	TGCAGTGCTAGTAAGATTCCTAGCGGAGCTGGGAATGAGCAGTTCTTC	CSASKIPSGAGNEQFF
TRBV19	NA	TRBD1	TRBJ1-4	TGTGCCAGTAGTCCCCGACAGGGGGCTGATGAAAAACTGTTTTTT	CASSPRQGADEKLFF
TRBV6-2/TRBV6-3	NA	TRBD2	TRBJ2-1	TGTGCCAGCAGTTCTACTAGCGGAGGGACCTACAATGAGCAGTTCTTC	CASSSTSGGTYNEQFF
TRBV5-1	NA	TRBD2	TRBJ2-5	TGCGCCAGCGGCGGGGGGATAGAGACCCAGTACTTC	CASGGGIETQYF
TRBV25-1	once	TRBD1	TRBJ1-1	TGTGCCAGCAGACCCCCCGGGACAGGGGGTGACACTGAAGCTTTCTTT	CASRPPGTGGDTEAFF
TRBV6-2/TRBV6-3	few	TRBD1	TRBJ1-1	TGTGCCAGCAGTTACAGGACAGGGTCCACTGAAGCTTTCTTT	CASSYRTGSTEAFF
TRBV2	NA	TRBD1	TRBJ1-1	TGTGCCAGCAGGTGGGACAGGGTAGGGACTGAAGCTTTCTTT	CASRWDRVGTEAFF
TRBV19	once	NA	TRBJ1-2	TGTGCCAGTAGTATAGATCCGGTTCCCAACTATGGCTACACCTTC	CASSIDPVPNYGYTF
TRBV4-3	NA	TRBD2	TRBJ2-1	TGCGCCAGCAGCCAAGGGGGGTGGGTAGCGGGAGGATTAGCGGTTGAGCAGTTCTTC	CASSQGGWVAGGLAVEQFF
TRBV3-1/TRBV3-2	NA	TRBD1	TRBJ1-1	TGTGCCAGCAACCATCGGCGGGGACAGTTGAACACTGAAGCTTTCTTT	CASNHRRGQLNTEAFF
TRBV6-5	NA	TRBD2	TRBJ2-2	TGTGCCAGCAGTCTTGGGGGGAGGGGAACCGGGGAGCTGTTTTTT	CASSLGGRGTGELFF
TRBV9	NA	NA	TRBJ2-1	TGTGCCAGCAGCCGGGTGGTAGATGAGCAGTTCTTC	CASSRVVDEQFF